A single TCR beta chain is shown here with its context. Antigen: not known. The V end lost 3 bases, the J end lost 0 bases, and 16 bases lay between the germline ends. The V gene's germline CDR1 is SGDLS and CDR2 YYNGEE. The CDR3 is made up of 16 amino acids. Time point reported: week 35, safety follow-up. Doses of 300 ug of mutant IDH1 20-mer peptide were given with topical imiquimod. The entry originates in a study of a mutant IDH1 vaccine in newly diagnosed glioma. Turning to the study itself: Patients previously underwent radiotherapy, temozolomide, or both, and most underwent both. The study's findings and limits: The vaccine induced immune responses, and these occurred in around 93% of patients. Pseudoprogression seemingly bore no relation to changes in top peripheral T cell clonotypes.

Clones were read by immunoSEQ multiplex PCR, and TCRdb kept only the in-frame ones, dropping some. The sample carries some 42,000 clones, about 83% recorded once. The chain couples TRBV9 to TRBJ2-7; D is perhaps TRBD2 (6 bases). Sequenced material: PBMCs, taken from a glioma patient whose treatment included an IDH1 peptide vaccine. The sequence came from a woman aged 45-60 years with glioma. CDR3 loop: CASSATGTSISYEQYF. The CDR3 region has the DNA TGTGCCAGCAGCGCCACCGGGACTTCCATCTCCTACGAGCAGTACTTC. Together with reference TRBV9 and TRBJ2-7, the CDR3 gives the full variable domain: DSGVTQTPKHLITATGQRVTLRCSPRSGDLSVYWYQQSLDQGLQFLIQYYNGEERAKGNILERFSAQQFPDLHSELNLSSLELGDSALYFCASSATGTSISYEQYFGPGTRLTVT.